This TCR beta chain is drawn from a study of blood T cell repertoires in COVID-19. Study-level information: The samples span acute and convalescent COVID-19 from the United States, Italy and Spain. Sample material is recorded as cDNA or gDNA derived from T cells, B-cell-depleted T cells, or PBMCs.

Details on this clone: Other DNA variants within this sample encode the same CDR3.

In the source study's methods: Quantification of nucleated cells was approximated via reference gene primer amplification. Method: immunoSEQ multiplex PCR; TCRdb's copy keeps in-frame clones and lacks some. V, J and clone size are those of that table, while D and trimming were read from the DNA. The data show fewer than 120,000 clones, approximately 80% seen once. The CDR3 has 15 residues. V was clipped by 2 bases and J by 4 bases, with 11 bases between them. Germline lookup yields CDR1 SNHLY and CDR2 FYNNEI. This clonotype was obtained from a woman aged 60-75 years with acute or convalescent COVID-19. Sequenced material: peripheral blood. The chain combines TRBV2 with TRBJ2-2, with a weak D call TRBD1 (6 bases). The chain's CDR3 is CASSEQGRGTGELFF. The DNA for the CDR3 is TGTGCCAGCAGTGAACAGGGGCGAGGCACCGGGGAGCTGTTTTTT.